This T cell receptor beta chain was captured by sequencing in a study of T-cell memory formation after mild COVID-19. CDR1 is SNHLY, CDR2 FYNNEI, per germline. Trimming shortened V by 4 bases and J by 7 bases, and 18 bases separated the two germline ends. This CDR3 has 15 amino acids. With respect to this clonotype: What it binds is not known.

Findings and caveats of the study: Clones which contracted sat mainly in CM and EM if CD4+, and in EMRA if CD8+. Pre-infection memory held some responding clones, suggesting pre-existing cross-reactive T cells responded. The second-wave clones peaking on day 37 were not confirmed as SARS-CoV-2-specific.

5'RACE primed from the constant segment yielded TCR alpha and TCR beta cDNA libraries bearing sample barcodes and UMIs. In TCRdb, the 5' RACE reads were re-called with MiXCR into one record per CDR3 protein. The sample holds 300,000 to 350,000 distinct CDR3 sequences; roughly 13% are singletons and the top ten take approximately 22%. This sequence joins TRBV2 and TRBJ2-3; perhaps D is TRBD1 or TRBD2 (5 bases each). Sequenced input: PBMCs or a T cell subset sorted from them (not recorded which). The sequence was obtained from a young man who had mild COVID-19 (a few samples of this study predate the infection). Cell type and time point are not known. The CDR3 is CASSAGRDQPYTQYF. In DNA form, the CDR3 reads TGTGCCAGCAGTGCCGGTCGGGACCAGCCGTATACGCAGTATTTT.